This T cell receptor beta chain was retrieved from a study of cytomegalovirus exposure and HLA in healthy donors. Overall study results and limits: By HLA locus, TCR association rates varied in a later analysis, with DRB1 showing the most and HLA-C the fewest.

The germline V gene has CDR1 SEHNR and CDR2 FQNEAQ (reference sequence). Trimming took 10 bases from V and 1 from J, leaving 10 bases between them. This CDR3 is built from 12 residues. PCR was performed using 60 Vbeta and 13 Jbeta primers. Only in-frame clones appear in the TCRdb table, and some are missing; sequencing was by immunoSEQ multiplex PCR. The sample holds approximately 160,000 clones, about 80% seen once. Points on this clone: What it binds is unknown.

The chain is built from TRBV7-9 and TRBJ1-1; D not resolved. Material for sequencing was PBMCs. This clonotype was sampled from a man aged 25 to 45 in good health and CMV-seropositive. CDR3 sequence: CAIEAANTEAFF. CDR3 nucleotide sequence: TGTGCCATCGAGGCAGCGAACACTGAAGCTTTCTTT.